This TCR beta chain was identified during a study of T cells after yellow fever vaccination (dated by TCRdb to between 2017 and 2020). Regarding the study in general: The SMART-Seq v4 Ultra Low Input RNA kit was used to prepare libraries from fractions with low cell numbers. Bulk TCR alpha and beta repertoires were sequenced longitudinally to track T-cell clones before and after primary and booster YFV17D yellow fever vaccination. Two healthy male donors, one aged 18 to 29 and one aged 30 to 40 years, made up the cohort. Blood was collected at multiple timepoints before and after primary and secondary immunization, and bulk PBMC replicates and cell subsets were isolated. The paper as a whole reports these results and caveats: A small share of clonotypes occurred in both CD4 and CD8 compartments, likely arising from convergent recombination. FACS-sorted repertoires could contain abundant contaminating clonotypes from the bulk population, so computational filtering was required. After the booster, most clones that had expanded after primary vaccination were detected again (over 95% of CD4 and 88% of CD8), suggesting broad maintenance of memory. The secondary T-cell response was weaker than the primary response but faster, peaking on day 5 instead of day 15. Because only two donors were included in the study, the extent to which the findings can be generalized is limited.

The treatment or condition tag for this specimen amounts to: live attenuated yellow fever vaccine strain. A standard Ficoll-Paque protocol was used to isolate PBMCs from peripheral blood. Dynabeads CD4 and CD8 positive selection kits were used to isolate the CD4 and CD8 T-cell fractions. TriZol was used to extract RNA from bulk PBMCs, from CD4 and CD8 fractions, and from dextramer-positive and dextramer-negative fractions. Including cysteine and phenylalanine, the CDR3 has 13 amino acids. Only the CDR3 portion is preserved as DNA: 39 bases, with reading frame beginning at the first base. Trimming takes 5 bases from V and 7 bases from J, and the germline ends sit 10 bases apart. According to the germline V gene, CDR1 reads SGHRS and CDR2 reads YFSETQ. As to this clonotype: It has no known antigen specificity. Base qualities are not provided; no much larger clone lies one nucleotide away.

Instrument on record: Illumina NovaSeq 6000. TCR cDNA was made using 5'RACE template switching, a step that added a universal primer site and unique molecular identifiers. cDNA synthesis was primed from both the TCR alpha and TCR beta constant segments. Libraries were amplified in two PCR steps, with sample barcodes and sequencing adapters added in the second step. Sequencing of the libraries was done on either Illumina HiSeq 2500 (2x100 bp) or NovaSeq (2x150 bp). The authors' analysis ran thus. Demultiplexing of reads and collapsing into UMI consensus sequences were performed with MIGEC, and V(D)J alignment was carried out with MiXCR. Vaccine-responding clonotypes were defined with edgeR using replicate PBMC samples, requiring FDR below 0.01 and a log2 fold change above 5 up to day 15. Each bulk clonotype was labeled CD4 or CD8 based on which sequenced repertoire, CD4 or CD8, contained the clonotype at higher abundance. The public reads were reprocessed in TCRdb via fastp at Q25 and MiXCR, keeping in-frame beta chains. Every entry covers one CDR3 protein and lists the most common genes and DNA from its rows. In this record, the V and J calls reflect TCRdb's handling and not the investigators' own analysis. Recorded for this sample are about 320,000 distinct CDR3 sequences; around 12% of them occurred a single time. 3.2% of the sample is taken by the ten largest.

Sequencing was performed on CD4+ T cells sorted from PBMCs, taken 15 days after the yellow fever booster vaccination. Recombination connected TRBV5-1 to TRBJ1-6, with no confidently assigned D gene. The sequence was obtained from a man younger than 35 who received the YFV17D yellow fever vaccine. The CDR3 protein sequence reads: CASSVGVNSPLHF. DNA sequence: TGCGCCAGCAGTGTCGGAGTAAATTCACCCCTCCACTTT.